The source of this TCR beta chain is a study of blood T cell repertoires in COVID-19. Study as a whole: PBMCs, B-cell-depleted T cells, or T cells were the source of the cDNA or gDNA that made up the material.

This clone was recorded only once. Recovery meant two consecutive negative NP/OP PCR tests, professional clearance, or resolved symptoms. Clones were read by immunoSEQ multiplex PCR, and TCRdb kept only the in-frame ones, dropping some. The sample contains about 480,000 clones, around nine tenths of which appear only once. Germline V CDR1 and CDR2: LNHNV, YYDKDF (reference sequence). J gave up 4 bases and V 0 bases, and 12 bases lay outside the gene matches. This CDR3 comprises 19 residues. The sequencing sample was made of PBMCs or T cells enriched from blood (not recorded which). The TCR originated in a woman aged 35 to 49 who had recovered from COVID-19. V is TRBV15 and J is TRBJ2-7; 13 nucleotides agree with TRBD2. The CDR3 DNA reads TGTGCCACCAGCAGAGAACCACTGGGGGGACTAGCGGGATCTTACGAGCAGTACTTC. Translation gives CATSREPLGGLAGSYEQYF.